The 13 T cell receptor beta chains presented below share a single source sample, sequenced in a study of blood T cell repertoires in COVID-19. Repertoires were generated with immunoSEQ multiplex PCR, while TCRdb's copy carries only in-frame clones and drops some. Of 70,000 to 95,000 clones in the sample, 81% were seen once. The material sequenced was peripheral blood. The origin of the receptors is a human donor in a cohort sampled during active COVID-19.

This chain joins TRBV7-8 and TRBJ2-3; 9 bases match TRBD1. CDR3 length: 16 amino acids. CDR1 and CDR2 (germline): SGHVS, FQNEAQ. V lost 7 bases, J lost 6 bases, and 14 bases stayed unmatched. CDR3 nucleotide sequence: TGTGCCAGCAAAACCTTCCTGGACAGGGGAGGGGATACGCAGTATTTT. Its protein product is CASKTFLDRGGDTQYF.

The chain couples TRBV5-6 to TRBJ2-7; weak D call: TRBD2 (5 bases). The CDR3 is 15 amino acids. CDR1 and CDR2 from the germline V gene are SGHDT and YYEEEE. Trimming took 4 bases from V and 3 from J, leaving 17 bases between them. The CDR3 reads CASSKYAGSYYEQYF. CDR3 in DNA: TGTGCCAGCAGCAAATACGCGGGTTCGTACTACGAGCAGTACTTC.

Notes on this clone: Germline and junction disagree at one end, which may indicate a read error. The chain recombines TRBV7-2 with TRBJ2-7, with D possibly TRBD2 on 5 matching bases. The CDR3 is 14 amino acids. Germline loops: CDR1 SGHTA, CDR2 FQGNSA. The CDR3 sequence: CASTLSLATSEQYF. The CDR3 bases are TGTGCCAGCACCTTAAGTCTAGCAACATCCGAGCAGTACTTC. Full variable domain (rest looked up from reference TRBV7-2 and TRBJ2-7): GAGVSQSPSNKVTEKGKDVELRCDPISGHTALYWYRQSLGQGLEFLIYFQGNSAPDKSGLPSDRFSAERTGGSVSTLTIQRTQQEDSAVYLCASTLSLATSEQYFGPGTRLTVT.

This CDR3 is CASSGGTENTGELFF. The CDR3 DNA follows: TGCGCCAGCAGCGGGGGGACAGAGAACACCGGGGAGCTGTTTTTT. V is TRBV5-1 and J is TRBJ2-2; perhaps TRBD1 as D (7 bases). CDR1 and CDR2 (germline): SGHRS, YFSETQ. The CDR3 length is 15 residues. Between the trimmed V and J ends, which lost 4 bases and 1 base, there was a span of 11 bases. The full variable domain, rest sourced from reference TRBV5-1 and TRBJ2-2, is KAGVTQTPRYLIKTRGQQVTLSCSPISGHRSVSWYQQTPGQGLQFLFEYFSETQRNKGNFPGRFSGRQFSNSRSEMNVSTLELGDSALYLCASSGGTENTGELFFGEGSRLTVL.

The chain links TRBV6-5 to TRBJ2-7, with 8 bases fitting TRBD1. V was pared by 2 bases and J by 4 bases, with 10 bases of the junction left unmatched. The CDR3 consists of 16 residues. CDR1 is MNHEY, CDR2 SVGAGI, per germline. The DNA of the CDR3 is TGTGCCAGCAGTTACAGCAGGGGGCGAACTAGGTACGAGCAGTACTTC. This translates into CASSYSRGRTRYEQYF.

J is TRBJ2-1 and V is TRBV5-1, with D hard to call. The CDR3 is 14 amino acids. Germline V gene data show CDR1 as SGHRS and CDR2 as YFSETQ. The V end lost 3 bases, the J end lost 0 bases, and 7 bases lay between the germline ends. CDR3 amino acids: CASSYISSYNEQFF. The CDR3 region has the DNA TGCGCCAGCAGCTATATTAGCTCCTACAATGAGCAGTTCTTC. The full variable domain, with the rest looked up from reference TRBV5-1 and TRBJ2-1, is KAGVTQTPRYLIKTRGQQVTLSCSPISGHRSVSWYQQTPGQGLQFLFEYFSETQRNKGNFPGRFSGRQFSNSRSEMNVSTLELGDSALYLCASSYISSYNEQFFGPGTRLTVL.

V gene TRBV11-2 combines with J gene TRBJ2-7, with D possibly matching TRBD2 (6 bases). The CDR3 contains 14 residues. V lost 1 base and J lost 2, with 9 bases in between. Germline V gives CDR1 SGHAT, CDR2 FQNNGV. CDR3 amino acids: CASSLGRTTYEQYF. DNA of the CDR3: TGTGCCAGCAGCTTAGGGCGGACTACCTACGAGCAGTACTTC. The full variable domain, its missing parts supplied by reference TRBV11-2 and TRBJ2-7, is EAGVAQSPRYKIIEKRQSVAFWCNPISGHATLYWYQQILGQGPKLLIQFQNNGVVDDSQLPKDRFSAERLKGVDSTLKIQPAKLEDSAVYLCASSLGRTTYEQYFGPGTRLTVT.

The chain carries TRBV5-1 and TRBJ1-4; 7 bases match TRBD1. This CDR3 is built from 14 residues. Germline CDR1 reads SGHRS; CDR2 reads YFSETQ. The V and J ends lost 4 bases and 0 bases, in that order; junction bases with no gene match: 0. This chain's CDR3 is CASSGTATNEKLFF. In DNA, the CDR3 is TGCGCCAGCAGCGGGACAGCAACTAATGAAAAACTGTTTTTT.

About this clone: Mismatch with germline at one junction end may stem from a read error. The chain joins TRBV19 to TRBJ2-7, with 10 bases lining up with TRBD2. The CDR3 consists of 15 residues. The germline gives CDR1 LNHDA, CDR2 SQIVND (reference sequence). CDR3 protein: CASSMRLAGDYGQYF. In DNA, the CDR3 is TGTGCCAGTAGTATGAGGCTAGCGGGGGACTACGGGCAGTACTTC.

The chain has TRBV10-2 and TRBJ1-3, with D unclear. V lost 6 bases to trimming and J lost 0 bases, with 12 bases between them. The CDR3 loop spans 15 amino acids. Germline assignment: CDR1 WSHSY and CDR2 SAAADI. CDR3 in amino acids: CASSDRGNSGNTIYF. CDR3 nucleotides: TGCGCCAGCAGCGACCGGGGAAACTCTGGAAACACCATATATTTT.

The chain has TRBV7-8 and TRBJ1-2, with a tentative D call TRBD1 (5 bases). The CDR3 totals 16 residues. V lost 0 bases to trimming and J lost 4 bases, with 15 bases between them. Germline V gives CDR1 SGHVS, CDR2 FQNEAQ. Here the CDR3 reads CASSLATLRGGYGYTF. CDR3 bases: TGTGCCAGCAGCTTAGCTACACTAAGGGGTGGCTATGGCTACACCTTC.

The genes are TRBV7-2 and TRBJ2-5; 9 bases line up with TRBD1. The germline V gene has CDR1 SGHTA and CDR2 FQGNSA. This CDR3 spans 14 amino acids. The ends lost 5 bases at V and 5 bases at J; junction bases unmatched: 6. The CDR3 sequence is CASSPNRGRETQYF. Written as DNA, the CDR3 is TGTGCCAGCAGCCCAAACAGGGGGCGGGAGACCCAGTACTTC.

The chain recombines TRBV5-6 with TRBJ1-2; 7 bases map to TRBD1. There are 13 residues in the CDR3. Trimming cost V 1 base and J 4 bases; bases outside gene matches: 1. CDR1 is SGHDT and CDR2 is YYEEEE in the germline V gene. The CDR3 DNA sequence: TGTGCCAGCAGCTTGTCAGGGGGCTATGGCTACACCTTC. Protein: CASSLSGGYGYTF.